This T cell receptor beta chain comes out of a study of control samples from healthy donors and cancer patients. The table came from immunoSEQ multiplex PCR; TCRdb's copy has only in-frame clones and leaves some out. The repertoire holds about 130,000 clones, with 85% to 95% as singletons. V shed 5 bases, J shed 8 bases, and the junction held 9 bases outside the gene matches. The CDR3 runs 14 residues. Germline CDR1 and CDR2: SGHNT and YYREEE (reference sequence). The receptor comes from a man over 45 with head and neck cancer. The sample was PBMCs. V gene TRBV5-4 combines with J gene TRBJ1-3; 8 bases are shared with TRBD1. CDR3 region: CASRPRTGGDTIYF. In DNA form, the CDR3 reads TGTGCCAGCAGACCCCGCACAGGGGGGGACACCATATATTTT.